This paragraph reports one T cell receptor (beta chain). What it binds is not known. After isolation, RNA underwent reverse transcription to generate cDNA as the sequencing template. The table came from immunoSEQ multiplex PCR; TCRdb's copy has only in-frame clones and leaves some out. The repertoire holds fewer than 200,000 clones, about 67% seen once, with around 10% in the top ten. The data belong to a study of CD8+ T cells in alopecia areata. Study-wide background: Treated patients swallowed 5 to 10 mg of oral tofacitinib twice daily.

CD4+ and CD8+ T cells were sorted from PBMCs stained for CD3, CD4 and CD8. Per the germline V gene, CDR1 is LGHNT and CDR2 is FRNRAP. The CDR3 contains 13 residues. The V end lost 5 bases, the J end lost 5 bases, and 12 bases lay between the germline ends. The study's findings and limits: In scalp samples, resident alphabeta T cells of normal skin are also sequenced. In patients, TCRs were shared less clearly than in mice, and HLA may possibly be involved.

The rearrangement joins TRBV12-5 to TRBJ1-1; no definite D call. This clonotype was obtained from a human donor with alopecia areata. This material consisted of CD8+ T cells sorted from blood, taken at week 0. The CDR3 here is CASGPGRRTEAFF. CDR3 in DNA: TGTGCTAGTGGTCCAGGAAGGAGAACTGAAGCTTTCTTT.